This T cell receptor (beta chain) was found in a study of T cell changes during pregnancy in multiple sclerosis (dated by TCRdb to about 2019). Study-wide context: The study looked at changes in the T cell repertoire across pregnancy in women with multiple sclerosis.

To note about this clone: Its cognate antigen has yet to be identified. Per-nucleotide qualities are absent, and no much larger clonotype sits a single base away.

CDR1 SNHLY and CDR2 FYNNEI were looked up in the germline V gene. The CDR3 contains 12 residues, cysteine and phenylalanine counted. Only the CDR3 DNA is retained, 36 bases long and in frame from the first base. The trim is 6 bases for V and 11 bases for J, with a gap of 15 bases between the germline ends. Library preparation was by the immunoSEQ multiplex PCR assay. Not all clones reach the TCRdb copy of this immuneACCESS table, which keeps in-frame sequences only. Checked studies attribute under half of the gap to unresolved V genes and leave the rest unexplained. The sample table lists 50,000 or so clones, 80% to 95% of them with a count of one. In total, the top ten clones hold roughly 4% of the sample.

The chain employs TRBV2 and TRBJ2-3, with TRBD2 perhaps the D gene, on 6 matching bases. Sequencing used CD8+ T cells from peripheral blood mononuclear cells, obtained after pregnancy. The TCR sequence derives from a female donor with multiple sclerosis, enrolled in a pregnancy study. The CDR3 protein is CASSKDPAGQYF. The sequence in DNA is TGTGCCAGCAGCAAAGACCCAGCGGGGCAGTATTTT.